This T cell receptor beta chain was recorded in a study of graft-versus-host responses after intestinal transplantation. Whole-study context: Isolated intestinal, liver-intestinal, or multivisceral transplants had been given to the recipients. The whole recipient group had anti-thymocyte globulin induction followed by tacrolimus and steroids for around 3 years. Findings and limits, study-wide: Allografts from individuals with graft-donor T cell macrochimerism displayed high graft-versus-host to host-versus-graft clonal ratios. Recipient marrow showed GvH clones, some seen first in ileum or blood.

As to this clone: What it binds is not known.

Only in-frame clones appear in the TCRdb table, and some are missing; sequencing was by immunoSEQ multiplex PCR. The sample contains under 150,000 clones, 90% of which appear only once. The CDR3 covers 14 residues. Looked up from germline, CDR1 is MNHNY and CDR2 is SVGAGI (reference sequence). Trimming at V came to 6 bases and at J to 6 bases, leaving 10 bases not matched to a gene. The sequence was obtained from a human donor who received an intestinal transplant. The material sequenced was unstimulated CD4+ T cells sorted from spleen or lymph node cells, taken before intestinal transplant. V and J are TRBV6-6 and TRBJ1-2; 7 positions match TRBD1. CDR3 sequence (DNA): TGTGCCAGCAGGCCCGGACAGGTCGGCGATGGCTACACCTTC. It translates to CASRPGQVGDGYTF.